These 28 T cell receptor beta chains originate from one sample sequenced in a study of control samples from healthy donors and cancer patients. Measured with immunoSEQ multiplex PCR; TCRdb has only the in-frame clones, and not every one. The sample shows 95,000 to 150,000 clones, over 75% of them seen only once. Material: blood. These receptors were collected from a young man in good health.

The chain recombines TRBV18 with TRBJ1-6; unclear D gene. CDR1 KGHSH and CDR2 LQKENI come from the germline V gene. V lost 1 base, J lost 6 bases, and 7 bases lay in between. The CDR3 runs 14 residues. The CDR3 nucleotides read TGTGCCAGCTCACCACAGGGCAGTAATTCACCCCTCCACTTT. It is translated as CASSPQGSNSPLHF.

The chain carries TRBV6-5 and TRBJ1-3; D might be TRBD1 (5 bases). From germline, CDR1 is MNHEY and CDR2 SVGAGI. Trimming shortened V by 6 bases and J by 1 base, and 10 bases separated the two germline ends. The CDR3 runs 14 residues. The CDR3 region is CASRRGGSGNTIYF. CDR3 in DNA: TGTGCCAGCAGGAGGGGTGGGTCTGGAAACACCATATATTTT.

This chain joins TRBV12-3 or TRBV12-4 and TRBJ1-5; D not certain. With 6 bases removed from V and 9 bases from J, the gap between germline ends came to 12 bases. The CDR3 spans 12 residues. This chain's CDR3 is CASSRPTTPQHF. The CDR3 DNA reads TGTGCCAGCAGCCGACCCACGACGCCCCAGCATTTT.

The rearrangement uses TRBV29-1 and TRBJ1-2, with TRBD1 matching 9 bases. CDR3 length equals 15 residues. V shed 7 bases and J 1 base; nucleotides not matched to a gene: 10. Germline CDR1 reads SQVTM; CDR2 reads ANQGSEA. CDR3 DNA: TGCAGCGCGGACGGACAGGGGTACGATAACTATGGCTACACCTTC. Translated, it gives CSADGQGYDNYGYTF.

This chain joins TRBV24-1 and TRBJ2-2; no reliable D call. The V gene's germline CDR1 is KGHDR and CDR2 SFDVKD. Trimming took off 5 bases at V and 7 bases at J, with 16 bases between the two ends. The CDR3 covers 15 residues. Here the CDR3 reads CATSAPARLLGELFF. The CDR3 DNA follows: TGTGCCACCAGTGCCCCTGCACGGCTTCTCGGGGAGCTGTTTTTT.

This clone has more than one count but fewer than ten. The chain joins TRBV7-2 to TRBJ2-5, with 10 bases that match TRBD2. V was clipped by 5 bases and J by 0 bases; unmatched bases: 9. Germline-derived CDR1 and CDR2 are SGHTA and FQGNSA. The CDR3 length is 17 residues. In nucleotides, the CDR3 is TGTGCCAGCAGCCCACCCAGCGGGAGGGGGTACCAAGAGACCCAGTACTTC. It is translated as CASSPPSGRGYQETQYF.

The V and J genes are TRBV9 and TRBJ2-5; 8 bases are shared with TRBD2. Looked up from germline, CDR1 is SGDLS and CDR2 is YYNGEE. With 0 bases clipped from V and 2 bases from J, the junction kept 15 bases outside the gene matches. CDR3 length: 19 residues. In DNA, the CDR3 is TGTGCCAGCAGCGTAGGGCCTAGCGGGCTCGTCGGGAATCAAGAGACCCAGTACTTC. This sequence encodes CASSVGPSGLVGNQETQYF.

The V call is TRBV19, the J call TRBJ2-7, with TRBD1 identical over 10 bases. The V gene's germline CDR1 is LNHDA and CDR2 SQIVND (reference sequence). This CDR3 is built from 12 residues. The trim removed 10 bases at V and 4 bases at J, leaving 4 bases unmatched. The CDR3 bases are TGTGCCACCAAGGGACAGGGGTACGAGCAGTACTTC. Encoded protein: CATKGQGYEQYF.

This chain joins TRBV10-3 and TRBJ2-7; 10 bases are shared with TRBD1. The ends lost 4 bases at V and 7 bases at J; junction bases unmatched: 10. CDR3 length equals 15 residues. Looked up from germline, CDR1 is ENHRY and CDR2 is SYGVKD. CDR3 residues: CAISGDRGQTTEQYF. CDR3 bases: TGTGCCATCAGTGGGGACAGGGGCCAAACGACGGAGCAGTACTTC.

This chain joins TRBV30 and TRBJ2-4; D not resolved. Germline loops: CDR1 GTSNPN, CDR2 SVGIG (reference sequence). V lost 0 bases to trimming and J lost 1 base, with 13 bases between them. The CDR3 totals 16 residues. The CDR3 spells CAWSVFGIGAKNIQYF. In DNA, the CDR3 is TGTGCCTGGAGTGTCTTCGGAATAGGGGCCAAAAACATTCAGTACTTC.

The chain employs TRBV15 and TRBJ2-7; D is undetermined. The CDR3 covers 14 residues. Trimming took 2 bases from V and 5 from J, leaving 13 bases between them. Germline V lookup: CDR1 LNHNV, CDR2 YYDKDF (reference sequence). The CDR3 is CATSRRNGGDEQYF. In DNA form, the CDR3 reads TGTGCCACCAGCAGACGTAACGGTGGGGACGAGCAGTACTTC.

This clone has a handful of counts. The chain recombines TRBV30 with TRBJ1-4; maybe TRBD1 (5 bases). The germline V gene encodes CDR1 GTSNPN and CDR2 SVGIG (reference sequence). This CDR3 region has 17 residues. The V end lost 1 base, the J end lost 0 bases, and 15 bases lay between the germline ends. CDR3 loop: CAWSAPTWTTTNEKLFF. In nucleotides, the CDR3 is TGTGCCTGGAGTGCCCCCACCTGGACAACAACTAATGAAAAACTGTTTTTT.

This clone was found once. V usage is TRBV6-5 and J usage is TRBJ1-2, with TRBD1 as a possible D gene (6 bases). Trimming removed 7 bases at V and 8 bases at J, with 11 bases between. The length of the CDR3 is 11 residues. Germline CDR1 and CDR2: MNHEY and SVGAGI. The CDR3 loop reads CASTEGVGYTF. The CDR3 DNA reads TGTGCCAGCACCGAGGGGGTCGGCTACACCTTC.

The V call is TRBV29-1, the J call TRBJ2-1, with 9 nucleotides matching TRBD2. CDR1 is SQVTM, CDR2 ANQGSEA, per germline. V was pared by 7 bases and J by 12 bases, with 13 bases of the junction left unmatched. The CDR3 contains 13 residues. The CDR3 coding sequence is TGCAGCGCGATTTTAGCGGGAGTCGTAGTGCAGTTCTTC. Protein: CSAILAGVVVQFF.

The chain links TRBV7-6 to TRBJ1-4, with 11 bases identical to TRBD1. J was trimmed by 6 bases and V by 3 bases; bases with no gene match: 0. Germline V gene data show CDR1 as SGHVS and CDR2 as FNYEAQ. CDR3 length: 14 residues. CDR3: CASSLGQGDEKLFF. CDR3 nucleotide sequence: TGTGCCAGCAGCTTGGGACAGGGGGATGAAAAACTGTTTTTT. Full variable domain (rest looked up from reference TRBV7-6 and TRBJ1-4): GAGVSQSPRYKVTKRGQDVALRCDPISGHVSLYWYRQALGQGPEFLTYFNYEAQQDKSGLPNDRFSAERPEGSISTLTIQRTEQRDSAMYRCASSLGQGDEKLFFGSGTQLSVL.

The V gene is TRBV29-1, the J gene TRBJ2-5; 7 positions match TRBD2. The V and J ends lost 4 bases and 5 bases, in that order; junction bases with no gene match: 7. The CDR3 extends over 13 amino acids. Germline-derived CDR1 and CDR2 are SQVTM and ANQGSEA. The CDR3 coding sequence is TGCAGCGTTGCAGGGAGGGTGTCGGAGACCCAGTACTTC. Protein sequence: CSVAGRVSETQYF.

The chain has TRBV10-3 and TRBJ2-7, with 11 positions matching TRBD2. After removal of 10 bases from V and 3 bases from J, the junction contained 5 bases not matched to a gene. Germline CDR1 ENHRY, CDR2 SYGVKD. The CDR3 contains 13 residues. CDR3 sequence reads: CATLLAGGYEQYF. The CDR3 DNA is TGTGCCACTCTGCTAGCGGGAGGCTACGAGCAGTACTTC.

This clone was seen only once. CDR3 sequence: CASSLPTSGRSYNEQFF. The CDR3 coding sequence is TGTGCCAGCAGCCTACCTACTAGCGGGAGGTCCTACAATGAGCAGTTCTTC. The V and J genes are TRBV7-2 and TRBJ2-1; 12 nucleotides match TRBD2. The V gene's germline CDR1 is SGHTA and CDR2 FQGNSA. V was pared by 5 bases and J by 1 base, with 6 bases of the junction left unmatched. CDR3 length: 17 residues.

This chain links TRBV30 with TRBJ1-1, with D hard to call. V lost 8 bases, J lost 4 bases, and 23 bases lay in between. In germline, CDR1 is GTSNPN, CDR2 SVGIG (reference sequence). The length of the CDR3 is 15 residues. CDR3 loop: CAMEGYEGMSTEAFF. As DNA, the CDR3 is TGTGCCATGGAAGGTTACGAGGGAATGAGCACTGAAGCTTTCTTT.

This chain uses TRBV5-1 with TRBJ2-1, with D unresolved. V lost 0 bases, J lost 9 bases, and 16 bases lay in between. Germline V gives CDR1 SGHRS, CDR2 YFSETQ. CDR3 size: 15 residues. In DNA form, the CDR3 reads TGCGCCAGCAGCTTGGACTTCGGGCCCGGCGGTGAGCAGTTCTTC. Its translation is CASSLDFGPGGEQFF.

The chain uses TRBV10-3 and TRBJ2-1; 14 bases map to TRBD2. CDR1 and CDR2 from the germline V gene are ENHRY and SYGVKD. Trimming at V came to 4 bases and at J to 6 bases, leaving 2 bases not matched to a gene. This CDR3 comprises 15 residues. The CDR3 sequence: CAISGGLAGANEQFF. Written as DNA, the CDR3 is TGTGCCATCAGTGGGGGACTAGCGGGGGCCAATGAGCAGTTCTTC.

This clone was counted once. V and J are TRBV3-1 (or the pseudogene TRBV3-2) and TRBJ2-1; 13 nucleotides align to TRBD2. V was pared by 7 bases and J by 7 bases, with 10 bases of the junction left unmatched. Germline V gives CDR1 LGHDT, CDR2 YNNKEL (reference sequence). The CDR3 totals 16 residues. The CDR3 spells CASTLSGTSGKNEQFF. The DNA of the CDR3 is TGTGCCAGCACCCTTTCCGGGACTAGCGGGAAAAATGAGCAGTTCTTC.

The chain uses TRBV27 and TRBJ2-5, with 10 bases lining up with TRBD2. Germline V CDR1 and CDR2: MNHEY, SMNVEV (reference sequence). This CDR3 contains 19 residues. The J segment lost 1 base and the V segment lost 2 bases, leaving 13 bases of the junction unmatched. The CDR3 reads CASSLVWASGRGSQETQYF. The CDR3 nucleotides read TGTGCCAGCAGTTTAGTGTGGGCTAGCGGGAGAGGGAGCCAAGAGACCCAGTACTTC.

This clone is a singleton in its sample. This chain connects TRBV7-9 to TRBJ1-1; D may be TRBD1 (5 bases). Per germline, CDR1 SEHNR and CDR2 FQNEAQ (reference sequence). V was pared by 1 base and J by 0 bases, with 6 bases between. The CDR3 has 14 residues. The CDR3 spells CASSLGQLNTEAFF. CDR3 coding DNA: TGTGCCAGCAGCTTAGGACAGCTGAACACTGAAGCTTTCTTT.

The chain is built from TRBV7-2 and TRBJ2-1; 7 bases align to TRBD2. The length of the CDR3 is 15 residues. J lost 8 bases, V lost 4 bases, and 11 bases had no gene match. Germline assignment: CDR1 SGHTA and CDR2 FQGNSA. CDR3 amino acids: CASSSGTTRIDEQFF. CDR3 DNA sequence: TGTGCCAGCAGCTCCGGGACTACCCGAATAGATGAGCAGTTCTTC.

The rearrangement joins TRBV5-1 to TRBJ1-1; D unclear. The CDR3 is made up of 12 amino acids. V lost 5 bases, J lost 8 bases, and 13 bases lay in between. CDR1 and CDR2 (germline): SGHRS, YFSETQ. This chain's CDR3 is CASSSTGPEAFF. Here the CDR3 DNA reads TGCGCCAGCAGTTCCACCGGGCCAGAAGCTTTCTTT.

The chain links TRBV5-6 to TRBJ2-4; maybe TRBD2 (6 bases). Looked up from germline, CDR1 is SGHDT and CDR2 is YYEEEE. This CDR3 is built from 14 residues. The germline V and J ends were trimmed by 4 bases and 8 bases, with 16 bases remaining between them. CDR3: CASSPPGGMDIQYF. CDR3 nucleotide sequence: TGTGCCAGCAGCCCCCCTGGAGGGATGGACATTCAGTACTTC.

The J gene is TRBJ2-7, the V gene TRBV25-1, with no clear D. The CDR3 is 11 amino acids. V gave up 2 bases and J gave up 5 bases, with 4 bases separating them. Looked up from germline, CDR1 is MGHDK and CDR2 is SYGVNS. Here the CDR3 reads CASSEDHEQYF. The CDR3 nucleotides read TGTGCCAGCAGTGAAGATCACGAGCAGTACTTC.